The 22 T cell receptor beta chains below come from one sample, sequenced in a study of CD8 T cells in ankylosing spondylitis. General study points: Among TCR beta sequences, a motif of fewer than 10 highly homologous variants appeared characteristic of ankylosing spondylitis blood.

Their recognized antigens are unknown. Each CDR3 protein gets one entry after TCRdb re-called the 5' RACE reads with MiXCR. The sample has just under 550,000 distinct CDR3 sequences; 10% to 15% are singletons. The sequencing sample was made of blood, either unsorted or a sorted T cell fraction (not recorded which). These receptors all stem from a male donor with ankylosing spondylitis.

There are many counts of this clonotype. V usage is TRBV11-2 and J usage is TRBJ1-1, with D perhaps TRBD1 (6 bases). CDR1 SGHAT and CDR2 FQNNGV come from the germline V gene. The CDR3 is made up of 15 amino acids. With 1 base removed from V and 1 base from J, the gap between germline ends came to 10 bases. For the CDR3, the DNA is TGTGCCAGCAGCTTAGTCGGGGGGGCGAACACTGAAGCTTTCTTT. This sequence encodes CASSLVGGANTEAFF.

The J gene is TRBJ1-2, the V gene TRBV25-1, with a possible D match to TRBD1 (5 bases). CDR1 MGHDK and CDR2 SYGVNS come from the germline V gene. This CDR3 is 14 amino acids long. The V and J ends lost 7 bases and 0 bases respectively, with 12 bases between them. For the CDR3, the DNA is TGTGCCAGCAACTGGGGGGGGGCTAACTATGGCTACACCTTC. Its protein product is CASNWGGANYGYTF.

This clonotype appeared a few times. The J gene is TRBJ2-1, the V gene TRBV6-5; D remains ambiguous. From germline, CDR1 is MNHEY and CDR2 SVGAGI. CDR3 size: 18 residues. The germline V and J ends were trimmed by 0 bases and 1 base, with 16 bases remaining between them. The CDR3 here is CASSYSKTLGQSYNEQFF. The CDR3 DNA reads TGTGCCAGCAGTTACTCGAAAACTCTAGGCCAATCCTACAATGAGCAGTTCTTC.

This clonotype was counted a few times. The V gene is TRBV28, the J gene TRBJ2-1; the match to TRBD2 covers 13 bases. Germline CDR1 is MDHEN and CDR2 is SYDVKM. The CDR3 consists of 17 residues. V shed 4 bases, J shed 2 bases, and the junction held 5 bases outside the gene matches. CDR3 loop: CASSSGTSGKPYNEQFF. CDR3 coding DNA: TGTGCCAGCAGTTCCGGGACTAGCGGGAAACCCTACAATGAGCAGTTCTTC.

The chain couples TRBV21-1 to TRBJ2-1; whether TRBD2, the table's D call, matches the DNA was not checked. TRBV21-1 is tagged as a pseudogene. This CDR3 has 13 residues. The CDR3 region has the DNA TGTCTGAGGCGGGAGGGGTTTTACAATGAGCAGTTCTTC. Its protein product is CLRREGFYNEQFF.

V usage is TRBV9 and J usage is TRBJ2-1; the D gene could be TRBD1 or TRBD2 (5 bases each). The DNA end is a closer match to TRBJ2-7, so the J assignment may be wrong. Per the germline V gene, CDR1 is SGDLS and CDR2 is YYNGEE. The CDR3 spans 14 residues. CDR3 bases: TGTGCCAGCAGCTTCAGCCGGGACGCCAATGAGCAGTACTTC. Amino acid sequence: CASSFSRDANEQYF.

Here the CDR3 DNA reads TGTGCCAGCAGAAACAGGGGGCGGACTGAAGCTTTCTTT. It specifies CASRNRGRTEAFF. The V call is TRBV21-1, the J call TRBJ1-1; TRBD1 is the table's D call and was not checked against the DNA. TRBV21-1 is a documented pseudogene. CDR3 length: 13 residues.

This clonotype has more than one count but fewer than ten. The rearrangement joins TRBV24-1 to TRBJ2-3; D is ambiguous. There are 16 residues in the CDR3. V was cut by 2 bases and J by 3 bases, with 14 bases left in between. CDR1 and CDR2 from the germline V gene are KGHDR and SFDVKD. CDR3 coding DNA: TGTGCCACCAGTGATTCGCTCGGACCCAGTACAGATACGCAGTATTTT. Translation gives CATSDSLGPSTDTQYF.

This clonotype was seen many times. J is TRBJ1-5 and V is TRBV3-1; no clear D gene. The CDR3 loop spans 12 amino acids. CDR1 and CDR2 (germline): LGHDT, YNNKEL (reference sequence). V lost 3 bases, J lost 2 bases, and 2 bases lay in between. The CDR3 bases are TGTGCCAGCAGCCAGGGCAATCAGCCCCAGCATTTT. Protein sequence: CASSQGNQPQHF.

This clonotype showed up just a few times. The chain uses TRBV27 and TRBJ2-7; D tentatively reads TRBD1 or TRBD2 (5 bases each). V gave up 1 base and J gave up 3 bases, with 37 bases separating them. Germline CDR1 MNHEY, CDR2 SMNVEV (reference sequence). The CDR3 has 23 amino acids. DNA for the CDR3: TGTGCCAGCAGTTTATTCCTGCCTGGGGGAGACATACTACCGGCCCCCCGGGGCTACGAGCAGTACTTC. Translation: CASSLFLPGGDILPAPRGYEQYF.

The CDR3 nucleotides are TGTGCCAGCAGTAACGGACTAGCGGGAGCCTACAATGAGCAGTTCTTC. It codes for CASSNGLAGAYNEQFF. The chain has TRBV5-5 and TRBJ2-1; 13 nucleotides line up with TRBD2. In germline, CDR1 is SGHKS, CDR2 YYEKEE (reference sequence). Unmatched junction bases numbered 4, after V lost 5 bases and J lost 2 bases. The length of the CDR3 is 16 residues.

This clonotype was observed a few times. The CDR3 DNA follows: TGTGCCAGCAGCTTAATGAAGGCATCCGAGCAGTACTTC. Its translation is CASSLMKASEQYF. The genes are TRBV7-2 and TRBJ2-7; unclear D gene. Trimming removed 2 bases at V and 6 bases at J, with 11 bases between. This CDR3 is built from 13 residues. The germline gives CDR1 SGHTA, CDR2 FQGNSA.

At least ten counts were recorded for this clonotype. V gene TRBV2 combines with J gene TRBJ1-5; D remains ambiguous. Germline CDR1 and CDR2: SNHLY and FYNNEI. V was pared by 4 bases and J by 0 bases, with 13 bases between. The CDR3 totals 16 residues. The CDR3 here is CASSATVVYSNQPQHF. The CDR3 nucleotides read TGTGCCAGCAGTGCAACGGTGGTGTATAGCAATCAGCCCCAGCATTTT.

The chain couples TRBV24-1 to TRBJ2-3; the D gene is possibly TRBD2 (5 bases). The CDR3 spans 14 residues. Trimming took off 4 bases at V and 0 bases at J, with 7 bases between the two ends. The germline V gene encodes CDR1 KGHDR and CDR2 SFDVKD. CDR3 region: CATSEWTSTDTQYF. In DNA, the CDR3 is TGTGCCACCAGTGAGTGGACTAGCACAGATACGCAGTATTTT.

This clonotype was detected only a few times. The V call is TRBV5-1, the J call TRBJ2-3, with 9 bases aligning to TRBD2. V dropped 4 bases and J dropped 5; count of bases not matched to a gene: 5. The CDR3 runs to 14 residues. Germline V gene data show CDR1 as SGHRS and CDR2 as YFSETQ. The CDR3 is CASSIAGAVDTQYF. CDR3 nucleotide sequence: TGCGCCAGCAGCATAGCGGGAGCGGTAGATACGCAGTATTTT.

This clonotype came up many times. The gene calls are TRBV4-2 and TRBJ1-2, with 12 bases lining up with TRBD1. V was pared by 4 bases and J by 7 bases, with 10 bases of the junction left unmatched. From germline, CDR1 is LGHNA and CDR2 YNFKEQ. The CDR3 spans 16 residues. Written as DNA, the CDR3 is TGTGCCAGCAGCCCGGAATCCGGGACAGGGGGCCGTGGCTACACCTTC. This sequence encodes CASSPESGTGGRGYTF.

This clonotype occurred a few times. The gene calls are TRBV18 and TRBJ2-4; D possibly corresponds to TRBD2 (5 bases). Per germline, CDR1 KGHSH and CDR2 LQKENI. V lost 6 bases, J lost 6 bases, and 18 bases lay in between. There are 15 residues in the CDR3. The CDR3 is CASSLDRTGGNIQYF. The CDR3, as DNA: TGTGCCAGCTCGCTCGACCGAACCGGAGGAAACATTCAGTACTTC.

This clonotype was counted only a few times. V gene TRBV12-3 or TRBV12-4 combines with J gene TRBJ1-5; the D gene is possibly TRBD1 (6 bases). CDR3 length: 16 residues. With 0 bases removed from V and 7 bases from J, the gap between germline ends came to 16 bases. In nucleotides, the CDR3 is TGTGCCAGCAGTTTAGCGCACGGGGGCGCGGGGCAGCCCCAGCATTTT. Amino acid sequence: CASSLAHGGAGQPQHF.

The gene calls are TRBV4-2 and TRBJ2-7; 7 nucleotides align to TRBD2. This CDR3 is built from 17 residues. In germline, CDR1 is LGHNA, CDR2 YNFKEQ. The junction had 13 bases not matched to a gene; V was cut back by 3 bases and J by 2 bases. CDR3 nucleotides: TGTGCCAGCAGCCACCCACTTGGCAGCGGGGCGGCCTACGAGCAGTACTTC. It encodes CASSHPLGSGAAYEQYF.

The J gene is TRBJ2-2, the V gene TRBV19, with D maybe TRBD1 (6 bases). V was trimmed by 5 bases and J by 4 bases, leaving 29 bases between them. This CDR3 has 20 amino acids. CDR1 is LNHDA and CDR2 is SQIVND in the germline V gene (reference sequence). The CDR3 DNA is TGTGCCAGTAGTTCCTCGGGACACTACAAAGGATCGGAGGTCACCGGGGAGCTGTTTTTT. Translating gives CASSSSGHYKGSEVTGELFF.

This clonotype showed up just a few times. The chain carries TRBV20-1 and TRBJ1-1; no reliable D call. Germline lookup yields CDR1 DFQATT and CDR2 SNEGSKA (reference sequence). V was pared by 3 bases and J by 8 bases, with 16 bases between. This CDR3 comprises 13 residues. Here the CDR3 reads CSASARSFGEAFF. The CDR3 DNA reads as TGCAGTGCTAGCGCCCGCTCCTTTGGGGAAGCTTTCTTT.

This clonotype was detected a few times. The rearrangement links TRBV20-1 to TRBJ2-1; D ambiguous. The V gene's germline CDR1 is DFQATT and CDR2 SNEGSKA (reference sequence). The germline V and J ends were trimmed by 6 bases and 0 bases, with 15 bases remaining between them. The CDR3 is made up of 15 amino acids. The CDR3 here is CSAKVGASSYNEQFF. The CDR3 nucleotides read TGCAGTGCCAAGGTCGGCGCTAGCTCCTACAATGAGCAGTTCTTC.